A selection of T cell receptor beta chains follows, all from one sample in a study of CD8+ T cells in alopecia areata. Some clones are missing from TCRdb's copy, which holds only in-frame ones; the method was immunoSEQ multiplex PCR. The sample has 90,000 to 150,000 clones, 30% to 40% seen once. Material: CD4+ T cells sorted from blood. These receptors all stem from a human donor with alopecia areata. CDR3s include the opening cysteine and the closing phenylalanine or tryptophan. D genes are given only for firm matches. Clone size is not always given. Where it is, it says once, few, many or a class for expanded clones.

size,V,D,J,CDR3,DNA
.,TRBV9,.,TRBJ2-7,CASSVSDKTEQYF,TGTGCCAGCAGCGTGAGTGACAAGACCGAGCAGTACTTC
.,TRBV5-1,.,TRBJ2-7,CASSLVGNYEQYF,TGCGCCAGCAGCTTGGTAGGTAACTACGAGCAGTACTTC
.,TRBV6-1,.,TRBJ2-2,CASSGSGTLNTGELFF,TGTGCCAGCAGTGGCTCCGGGACACTCAACACCGGGGAGCTGTTTTTT
.,TRBV29-1,TRBD1,TRBJ2-2,CSAPEAGTGTGELFF,TGCAGCGCCCCTGAAGCAGGGACAGGCACCGGGGAGCTGTTTTTT
.,TRBV7-8,.,TRBJ2-7,CASSSPGLTYEQYF,TGTGCCAGCAGCTCCCCGGGACTGACCTACGAGCAGTACTTC
.,TRBV5-1,.,TRBJ2-1,CASSSGDSTPQFF,TGCGCCAGCAGCTCGGGGGACAGTACACCGCAGTTCTTC
few,TRBV29-1,TRBD1,TRBJ1-1,CSVDRQGAREAFF,TGCAGCGTTGACCGACAGGGGGCGCGTGAAGCTTTCTTT
.,TRBV29-1,.,TRBJ1-2,CSVGDQGGYGYTF,TGCAGCGTTGGGGATCAGGGTGGTTATGGCTACACCTTC
.,TRBV7-3,.,TRBJ2-1,CASSLTVANEQFF,TGTGCCAGCAGCTTAACGGTCGCGAATGAGCAGTTCTTC
.,TRBV7-2,.,TRBJ2-5,CASSPLERVQETQYF,TGTGCCAGCAGCCCACTGGAGCGGGTCCAAGAGACCCAGTACTTC
.,TRBV28,TRBD1,TRBJ2-7,CASSSPGTGSHEQYF,TGTGCCAGCAGTTCTCCCGGGACAGGGTCCCACGAGCAGTACTTC
few,TRBV29-1,.,TRBJ2-7,CSAGAGSYEQYF,TGCAGCGCAGGGGCTGGGTCCTACGAGCAGTACTTC
few,TRBV7-2,.,TRBJ2-3,CASSRGVTDTQYF,TGTGCCAGCAGCCGTGGGGTCACAGATACGCAGTATTTT
.,TRBV7-9,.,TRBJ2-5,CASSLDRVSETQYF,TGTGCCAGCAGCTTAGACAGGGTCTCAGAGACCCAGTACTTC
.,TRBV27,TRBD1,TRBJ1-6,CASSPGTGRGNSPLHF,TGTGCCAGCAGTCCGGGGACAGGACGGGGTAATTCACCCCTCCACTTT
few,TRBV19,.,TRBJ1-1,CASSIRGQNTEAFF,TGTGCCAGTAGTATTAGGGGACAGAACACTGAAGCTTTCTTT
.,TRBV4-3,TRBD1,TRBJ2-1,CASSRETGLYNEQFF,TGCGCCAGCAGCCGAGAGACAGGGCTGTACAATGAGCAGTTCTTC
.,TRBV18,.,TRBJ1-1,CASSGGGPWGTEAFF,TGTGCCAGCTCAGGGGGGGGCCCCTGGGGCACTGAAGCTTTCTTT
.,TRBV5-1,.,TRBJ2-2,CASSQGHDTNTGELFF,TGCGCCAGCAGCCAGGGACACGACACCAACACCGGGGAGCTGTTTTTT
few,TRBV29-1,TRBD1,TRBJ1-2,CSVGRIDRGRNGYTF,TGCAGCGTTGGGAGGATTGACAGGGGGAGGAATGGCTACACCTTC
few,TRBV19,.,TRBJ1-2,CASSLYDTNYGYTF,TGTGCCAGTAGCCTATACGACACGAACTATGGCTACACCTTC
.,TRBV5-1,.,TRBJ2-1,CASSLLAIYNNEQFF,TGCGCCAGCAGCTTGCTAGCGATTTATAACAATGAGCAGTTCTTC
.,TRBV30,.,TRBJ1-2,CAWSQRFGYTF,TGTGCCTGGAGCCAGCGGTTCGGCTACACCTTC